What follows are 25 T cell receptor beta chains derived from one specimen sequenced in a study of cytomegalovirus exposure and HLA in healthy donors. With 60 Vbeta and 13 Jbeta primers, the PCR was carried out. Method: immunoSEQ multiplex PCR; TCRdb's copy keeps in-frame clones and lacks some. Of 140,000 or so clones listed, 82% are singletons. Sample: PBMCs. The receptors come from a woman in her sixties in good health and CMV-seropositive.

CDR3 loop: CASSLKRGRGGFTEAFF. The CDR3 coding sequence is TGTGCCAGCAGCCTGAAAAGGGGGCGCGGGGGGTTCACTGAAGCTTTCTTT. The gene calls are TRBV28 and TRBJ1-1; TRBD1 matches 7 bases. The V segment lost 6 bases and the J segment 4 bases; nucleotides outside the gene matches: 17. Germline CDR1 MDHEN, CDR2 SYDVKM. This CDR3 contains 17 residues.

The chain has TRBV6-5 and TRBJ1-2; the D gene is possibly TRBD1 (6 bases). The CDR3 has 14 residues. Germline values: CDR1 MNHEY, CDR2 SVGAGI. Between the trimmed V and J ends, which lost 2 bases and 11 bases, there was a span of 18 bases. CDR3: CASSYGTIPLFYTF. DNA for the CDR3: TGTGCCAGCAGTTACGGGACAATCCCGCTCTTTTACACCTTC.

This clone was detected once. The V and J genes are TRBV6-6 and TRBJ2-3; 12 bases map to TRBD2. The CDR3 consists of 15 residues. The ends lost 5 bases at V and 7 bases at J; junction bases unmatched: 7. CDR1 MNHNY and CDR2 SVGAGI come from the germline V gene (reference sequence). For the CDR3, the DNA is TGTGCCAGCAGTACCCGACTAGCGGGAGCTTATACGCAGTATTTT. This codes for CASSTRLAGAYTQYF.

In regard to this clone: One end of the junction is discordant with germline, which a read error may explain. This chain joins TRBV7-7 and TRBJ1-3, with 7 bases aligning to TRBD1. The CDR3 is made up of 13 amino acids. The V gene's germline CDR1 is SSHAT and CDR2 FNYEAQ (reference sequence). The CDR3 DNA follows: TGTGCTAGCAGCTTGGGACAGGGAAACACCATATATTTT. This sequence encodes CASSLGQGNTIYF.

V gene TRBV18 combines with J gene TRBJ1-2; TRBD1 agrees at 7 bases. This CDR3 has 13 residues. Germline CDR1 KGHSH, CDR2 LQKENI. V lost 3 bases and J lost 7; bases outside the gene matches: 5. As DNA, the CDR3 is TGTGCCAGCTCACCTAGCACAGGGGTTGGCTACACCTTC. It encodes CASSPSTGVGYTF.

This clone was found once. The chain employs TRBV9 and TRBJ2-2; TRBD1 agrees at 8 bases. The CDR3 covers 16 residues. From germline, CDR1 is SGDLS and CDR2 YYNGEE. With V trimmed by 3 bases and J by 2 bases, 6 bases remained unmatched. The CDR3 DNA follows: TGTGCCAGCAGCGCCCCGACAGGGGATAACACCGGGGAGCTGTTTTTT. Protein product: CASSAPTGDNTGELFF.

In this sample, this clone turned up a few times. Here the CDR3 reads CASRALGLSTDTQYF. The CDR3 bases are TGTGCCAGCAGAGCCCTAGGACTATCCACAGATACGCAGTATTTT. This chain connects TRBV6-5 to TRBJ2-3, with D maybe TRBD2 (6 bases). This CDR3 has 15 residues. Germline V gene sequence: CDR1 MNHEY, CDR2 SVGAGI. V shed 6 bases and J shed 2 bases, with 15 bases lying between them.

The rearrangement links TRBV5-6 to TRBJ2-7; 8 bases agree with TRBD2. The CDR3 covers 13 residues. Trimming took 3 bases from V and 3 from J; bases not matched to a gene: 2. CDR1 and CDR2 from the germline V gene are SGHDT and YYEEEE. CDR3 bases: TGTGCCAGCAGCTATAGCGGGATCTACGAGCAGTACTTC. This sequence encodes CASSYSGIYEQYF.

V gene TRBV4-2 combines with J gene TRBJ2-7; 7 nucleotides agree with TRBD2. V shed 0 bases and J 4 bases; nucleotides not matched to a gene: 6. Germline CDR1 and CDR2: LGHNA and YNFKEQ. This CDR3 has 15 amino acids. The DNA for the CDR3 is TGTGCCAGCAGCCAAGATCGGGCGGGAGAATACGAGCAGTACTTC. Protein sequence: CASSQDRAGEYEQYF.

This chain joins TRBV9 and TRBJ2-5, with a weak D call TRBD1 (6 bases). V was cut by 7 bases and J by 0 bases, with 10 bases left in between. The germline gives CDR1 SGDLS, CDR2 YYNGEE. The CDR3 spans 13 residues. CDR3 sequence reads: CASATGNQETQYF. CDR3 sequence (DNA): TGTGCCAGCGCGACAGGAAACCAAGAGACCCAGTACTTC.

The chain carries TRBV10-3 and TRBJ2-2; 10 bases agree with TRBD1. The CDR3 runs 16 residues. Germline-derived CDR1 and CDR2 are ENHRY and SYGVKD. V lost 0 bases, J lost 6 bases, and 4 bases stayed unmatched. The CDR3 DNA sequence: TGTGCCATCAGTGAGTCGAGACAGGGGGCGCCCGGGGAGCTGTTTTTT. Its translation: CAISESRQGAPGELFF.

The V and J genes are TRBV18 and TRBJ2-3; D unresolved. V lost 0 bases to trimming and J lost 0 bases, with 7 bases between them. Germline V lookup: CDR1 KGHSH, CDR2 LQKENI. CDR3 length: 15 amino acids. DNA of the CDR3: TGTGCCAGCTCACCACCGGGCAGGAGCACAGATACGCAGTATTTT. This codes for CASSPPGRSTDTQYF. The complete variable domain, with remaining parts taken from reference TRBV18 and TRBJ2-3, reads NAGVMQNPRHLVRRRGQEARLRCSPMKGHSHVYWYRQLPEEGLKFMVYLQKENIIDESGMPKERFSAEFPKEGPSILRIQQVVRGDSAAYFCASSPPGRSTDTQYFGPGTRLTVL.

The chain links TRBV7-9 to TRBJ2-4, with D possibly being TRBD2 (6 bases). V lost 4 bases, J lost 0 bases, and 13 bases lay in between. Germline V CDR1 and CDR2: SEHNR, FQNEAQ (reference sequence). The CDR3 covers 16 residues. CDR3 region: CASSSGTDLAKNIQYF. The DNA for the CDR3 is TGTGCCAGCAGCTCCGGGACTGATCTAGCCAAAAACATTCAGTACTTC. The full variable domain, completed using reference TRBV7-9 and TRBJ2-4, is DTGVSQNPRHKITKRGQNVTFRCDPISEHNRLYWYRQTLGQGPEFLTYFQNEAQLEKSRLLSDRFSAERPKGSFSTLEIQRTEQGDSAMYLCASSSGTDLAKNIQYFGAGTRLSVL.

CDR3 in amino acids: CASSSTQGITEAFF. The CDR3 coding sequence is TGTGCCAGCAGTTCCACACAGGGGATAACTGAAGCTTTCTTT. This chain uses TRBV28 with TRBJ1-1; 7 positions agree with TRBD1. Germline loops: CDR1 MDHEN, CDR2 SYDVKM. With V trimmed by 4 bases and J by 5 bases, 7 bases remained unmatched. CDR3 size: 14 residues.

The CDR3 sequence: CASKGTSVSYEQYF. In DNA form, the CDR3 reads TGTGCCAGCAAAGGGACTAGCGTTTCCTACGAGCAGTACTTC. This chain links TRBV6-1 with TRBJ2-7; 10 bases agree with TRBD2. Germline CDR1 and CDR2: MNHNS and SASEGT. CDR3 length: 14 residues. V lost 7 bases and J lost 1; bases outside the gene matches: 4.

The CDR3 region has the DNA TGCGCCAGCAGGAATCCGGGGACAGGAAAATTCTATGGCTACACCTTC. It encodes CASRNPGTGKFYGYTF. The chain joins TRBV4-1 to TRBJ1-2; 8 bases are a match to TRBD1. V was clipped by 6 bases and J by 4 bases; unmatched bases: 13. CDR3 length equals 16 residues. Germline assignment: CDR1 MGHRA and CDR2 YSYEKL.

As regards this clone: At the DNA level, this CDR3 is encoded by other sequences in the same sample as well. This chain uses TRBV6-1 with TRBJ1-5; 7 bases are shared with TRBD1. The germline V gene has CDR1 MNHNS and CDR2 SASEGT. This CDR3 is 14 amino acids long. The junction had 6 bases not matched to a gene; V was cut back by 6 bases and J by 4 bases. The CDR3 protein is CASRPTGSNQPQHF. The CDR3 bases are TGTGCCAGCAGGCCGACAGGGAGTAATCAGCCCCAGCATTTT.

The genes are TRBV28 and TRBJ2-3; no reliable D call. V was clipped by 2 bases and J by 0 bases, with 9 bases between them. Germline-derived CDR1 and CDR2 are MDHEN and SYDVKM. The CDR3 is 15 amino acids. The CDR3 bases are TGTGCCAGCAGTTTAGTTGGCAGTAGCACAGATACGCAGTATTTT. Protein sequence: CASSLVGSSTDTQYF.

The chain employs TRBV11-1 and TRBJ1-1; D is possibly TRBD1 (6 bases). This CDR3 has 13 residues. Looked up from germline, CDR1 is SGHAT and CDR2 is FQDESV (reference sequence). With 5 bases removed from V and 3 bases from J, the gap between germline ends came to 10 bases. The CDR3 spells CASSVQGYTEAFF. The CDR3 nucleotides are TGTGCCAGCAGCGTACAGGGATACACTGAAGCTTTCTTT. Full variable domain (missing parts from reference TRBV11-1 and TRBJ1-1): EAEVAQSPRYKITEKSQAVAFWCDPISGHATLYWYRQILGQGPELLVQFQDESVVDDSQLPKDRFSAERLKGVDSTLKIQPAELGDSAMYLCASSVQGYTEAFFGQGTRLTVV.

This chain's CDR3 is CASKWTSAYYEQYF. The DNA of the CDR3 is TGTGCCAGCAAATGGACTAGCGCCTACTACGAGCAGTACTTC. This rearrangement joins TRBV27 to TRBJ2-7; 9 bases match TRBD2. CDR3 size: 14 residues. CDR1 is MNHEY and CDR2 is SMNVEV in the germline V gene (reference sequence). With 7 bases clipped from V and 3 bases from J, the junction kept 7 bases outside the gene matches.

A remark on this clone: Other DNA sequences in the sample encode the same CDR3. The chain combines TRBV27 with TRBJ2-1; D is undetermined. CDR1 is MNHEY and CDR2 is SMNVEV in the germline V gene (reference sequence). V lost 0 bases and J lost 0, with 6 bases in between. This CDR3 contains 15 residues. The CDR3 DNA follows: TGTGCCAGCAGTTTATCGGGCAGCTCCTACAATGAGCAGTTCTTC. Translating gives CASSLSGSSYNEQFF.

This clone came up once. This sequence joins TRBV6-5 and TRBJ2-7, with TRBD1 matching 7 bases. The CDR3 extends over 15 amino acids. Looked up from germline, CDR1 is MNHEY and CDR2 is SVGAGI. V lost 5 bases and J lost 4; bases outside the gene matches: 11. The CDR3 here is CASSQNTGAKYEQYF. For the CDR3, the DNA is TGTGCCAGCAGTCAGAACACAGGGGCTAAGTACGAGCAGTACTTC.

The V gene is TRBV6-1, the J gene TRBJ1-5; D is unresolved. Germline-derived CDR1 and CDR2 are MNHNS and SASEGT. With 4 bases removed from V and 4 bases from J, the gap between germline ends came to 11 bases. The CDR3 contains 14 residues. As DNA, the CDR3 is TGTGCCAGCAGTGTTGGGAGGACTAATCAGCCCCAGCATTTT. Translation gives CASSVGRTNQPQHF.

The rearrangement links TRBV11-2 to TRBJ1-2; TRBD1 is a possible D gene (5 bases). V was shortened by 0 bases and J by 7 bases, with 6 bases between the two germline ends. CDR1 is SGHAT and CDR2 is FQNNGV in the germline V gene. CDR3 size: 12 residues. CDR3 loop: CASSLDRVGYTF. CDR3 nucleotide sequence: TGTGCCAGCAGCTTAGACAGGGTTGGCTACACCTTC.

The chain links TRBV19 to TRBJ1-4; D uncertain. The CDR3 sequence is 15 residues long. CDR1 and CDR2 (germline): LNHDA, SQIVND (reference sequence). V lost 0 bases to trimming and J lost 6 bases, with 11 bases between them. The CDR3 coding sequence is TGTGCCAGTAGTATAGACGCGCGATATTATGAAAAACTGTTTTTT. Its protein is CASSIDARYYEKLFF.